The 15 T cell receptor beta chains below come from one sample, sequenced in a study of regulatory T cells in long-lasting Graves disease. Libraries of TCR beta came from iRepertoire HTBI primers plus Arm-PCR of CDR3 regions. TCRdb ran MiXCR on the multiplex PCR reads and lists one entry per CDR3 protein. This sample has 400,000 to 550,000 distinct CDR3 sequences, with around 14% found just once. Regarding time point: newly diagnosed GD, antithyroid drugs for less than 3 months. PBMC RNA served as the TCR library source. The sample was also reused in another study, on T cells in Graves' hyperthyroidism and ophthalmopathy.

Specimen: peripheral blood mononuclear cells (PBMCs), collected at new diagnosis, from a patient treated with antithyroid drugs. These receptors were collected from a woman between 25 and 40 years old with Graves disease.

At least ten counts were recorded for this clonotype. The chain has TRBV6-1 and TRBJ2-5; TRBD1 or TRBD2 may be the D gene (5 bases each). V shed 8 bases and J shed 1 base, with 17 bases lying between them. Germline V gene sequence: CDR1 MNHNS, CDR2 SASEGT. This CDR3 has 15 amino acids. The CDR3 nucleotides read TGTGCCAGCGGAAGGGGACGCAGCTCCCAAGAGACCCAGTACTTC. As protein: CASGRGRSSQETQYF.

The gene calls are TRBV7-2 and TRBJ1-3; D remains ambiguous. This CDR3 spans 16 amino acids. The V end lost 2 bases, the J end lost 2 bases, and 13 bases lay between the germline ends. CDR1 and CDR2 from the germline V gene are SGHTA and FQGNSA. The CDR3 DNA follows: TGTGCCAGCAGCTTAACCGGGCAGGTTGCTGGAAACACCATATATTTT. This gives the protein CASSLTGQVAGNTIYF.

This clonotype has only a few counts. The V call is TRBV6-1, the J call TRBJ1-5; 9 nucleotides match TRBD1. Germline V lookup: CDR1 MNHNS, CDR2 SASEGT. This CDR3 is built from 15 residues. Trimming removed 4 bases from V and 4 bases from J; junction bases left unmatched: 5. CDR3 region: CASSGSGQGNQPQHF. For the CDR3, the DNA is TGTGCCAGCAGTGGGTCGGGACAGGGTAATCAGCCCCAGCATTTT.

This clonotype was seen at least ten times. The CDR3 is CAISQGQGGTEAFF. The CDR3 bases are TGTGCCATCAGCCAAGGACAGGGTGGCACTGAAGCTTTCTTT. The chain recombines TRBV10-3 with TRBJ1-1; 8 bases match TRBD1. Per germline, CDR1 ENHRY and CDR2 SYGVKD. CDR3 length: 14 amino acids. Trimming at V came to 6 bases and at J to 4 bases, leaving 7 bases not matched to a gene.

The J gene is TRBJ2-1, the V gene TRBV12-3 or TRBV12-4; D is undetermined. The ends were cut back, 0 bases at V and 4 bases at J, with 7 bases in the middle. This CDR3 spans 14 amino acids. CDR3 in DNA: TGTGCCAGCAGTTTAGCGCTAAAGTACAATGAGCAGTTCTTC. Translating gives CASSLALKYNEQFF.

V is TRBV6-1 and J is TRBJ1-5, with 9 nucleotides matching TRBD1. Germline V CDR1 and CDR2: MNHNS, SASEGT. This CDR3 is 16 amino acids long. With 8 bases clipped from V and 1 base from J, the junction kept 9 bases outside the gene matches. CDR3 coding DNA: TGTGCCAGCCGTCGTACAGGGGGCGCGAGCAATCAGCCCCAGCATTTT. This translates into CASRRTGGASNQPQHF.

This clonotype has at least ten counts. The chain joins TRBV9 to TRBJ2-2; D not certain. This CDR3 is 12 amino acids long. Trimming took 2 bases from V and 2 from J, leaving 1 base between them. Germline lookup yields CDR1 SGDLS and CDR2 YYNGEE. The CDR3 loop is CASSVNTGELFF. CDR3 DNA: TGTGCCAGCAGCGTTAACACCGGGGAGCTGTTTTTT.

This clonotype was observed at least ten times. V and J are TRBV10-3 and TRBJ2-3; D is ambiguous. In germline, CDR1 is ENHRY, CDR2 SYGVKD. The CDR3 runs to 15 residues. The germline V and J ends were trimmed by 2 bases and 2 bases, with 11 bases remaining between them. The CDR3 spells CAISEPVTDTDTQYF. In DNA form, the CDR3 reads TGTGCCATCAGTGAGCCCGTGACGGACACAGATACGCAGTATTTT.

This clonotype was counted a few times. This chain uses TRBV30 with TRBJ2-4; tentatively, D is TRBD1 or TRBD2 (5 bases each). Trimming shortened V by 0 bases and J by 0 bases, and 12 bases separated the two germline ends. This CDR3 contains 16 residues. The germline CDR1 and CDR2 sequences are GTSNPN and SVGIG (reference sequence). The CDR3 DNA is TGTGCCTGGAGTGTACGGGGCGGGCTAGCCAAAAACATTCAGTACTTC. This gives the protein CAWSVRGGLAKNIQYF.

Details on this clonotype: It may be a read error: a sequence one base away is much more abundant. This chain connects TRBV30 to TRBJ2-7, with 12 bases lining up with TRBD2. Germline V gene data show CDR1 as GTSNPN and CDR2 as SVGIG (reference sequence). Losses at the gene ends were 1 base for V and 1 base for J; bases not matched to a gene: 11. This CDR3 is built from 18 residues. CDR3 sequence reads: CAWSATASGRDTSYEQYF. CDR3 sequence (DNA): TGTGCCTGGAGTGCTACGGCTAGCGGGAGGGACACATCCTACGAGCAGTACTTC.

This clonotype was recorded a few times. This chain uses TRBV12-3 or TRBV12-4 with TRBJ2-3; 9 positions agree with TRBD2. V dropped 4 bases and J dropped 6; count of bases not matched to a gene: 11. The CDR3 runs to 16 residues. CDR3 residues: CASSSLGGRASDTQYF. CDR3 coding DNA: TGTGCCAGCAGTTCTCTTGGCGGGAGGGCCTCGGATACGCAGTATTTT.

This clonotype was detected many times. This rearrangement joins TRBV6-5 to TRBJ1-5, with D possibly being TRBD1 (6 bases). Germline-derived CDR1 and CDR2 are MNHEY and SVGAGI. V shed 4 bases and J shed 3 bases, with 13 bases lying between them. CDR3 size: 15 residues. The CDR3 reads CASSFRQANNQPQHF. The CDR3, as DNA: TGTGCCAGCAGTTTCAGACAGGCAAACAATCAGCCCCAGCATTTT.

This clonotype was counted ten times or more. This chain uses TRBV13 with TRBJ2-2; 7 bases match TRBD2. Looked up from germline, CDR1 is PRHDT and CDR2 is FYEKMQ (reference sequence). This CDR3 is built from 14 residues. V was clipped by 4 bases and J by 6 bases; unmatched bases: 5. The CDR3 reads CASSSGLQAGELFF. CDR3 DNA sequence: TGTGCCAGCAGCTCGGGACTACAGGCCGGGGAGCTGTTTTTT.

This clonotype was seen many times. This CDR3 reads CASSPRLGGKETQYF. CDR3 in DNA: TGTGCCAGCTCACCACGGTTGGGAGGGAAAGAGACCCAGTACTTC. V usage is TRBV18 and J usage is TRBJ2-5; 7 bases match TRBD2. After removal of 1 base from V and 3 bases from J, the junction contained 5 bases not matched to a gene. Germline V CDR1 and CDR2: KGHSH, LQKENI. This CDR3 contains 15 residues.

This clonotype was seen only a few times. The chain combines TRBV27 with TRBJ2-1; 7 bases map to TRBD2. This CDR3 spans 14 amino acids. The junction had 11 bases not matched to a gene; V was cut back by 8 bases and J by 7 bases. Germline V gene sequence: CDR1 MNHEY, CDR2 SMNVEV (reference sequence). CDR3 DNA: TGTGCCAGCGGCCCGACTAGCAGGAGGAATGAGCAGTTCTTC. It translates to CASGPTSRRNEQFF.